The source of this T cell receptor beta chain is a study of relationships among human T cell subsets (TCRdb year 2010). Background for the entire study: Sequencing was performed on eight distinct blood T cell populations: pan T, CD8 cytotoxic, regulatory, Th1, Th2, naive plus transitional, activated and memory cells.

Miltenyi superparamagnetic beads coated with subset-specific monoclonal antibodies were used to isolate the T cell subsets. Every T cell population came from peripheral blood. Whole blood was subjected to Ficoll separation to obtain mononuclear cells, from which monocytes were subsequently depleted using anti-CD14 microbeads. Isolated cell populations were immediately resuspended in RNAprotect reagent. In general terms, the pan T sample was made up of CD3+ T cells. For this chain, trimming is 6 bases at the V end and 1 base at the J end, and the number of junction bases without a gene match is 10. The cysteine opens and the phenylalanine closes a CDR3 of 16 amino acids. Only CDR3 DNA remains: 48 bases, in frame from the first base. General findings and caveats noted by the study authors: The considerable overlap in CDR3s among Th1, Th2 and regulatory T cells was taken as suggesting that cell fate choices are stochastic. No statistically significant differences in V, D and J usage, CDR3 length or N-nucleotide additions were observed among the seven subsets. T cell counts went unrecorded for two pan T samples, which were processed alongside pan B cells. The bead-based sorting could not exclude a CD4+CD8+ double-positive population. Over 55% of CD8+ cytotoxic sequences belonged to clones with over 100 reads, whereas regulatory and Th2 subsets showed few such clones.

Libraries were built with multiplex PCR. Sequencing was carried out with a 454 GS FLX. Semiquantitative ARM-PCR was used to amplify the TCR alpha and beta CDR3 regions from mRNA. In ARM-PCR, tagged nested gene-specific primers were used first, and communal superprimers then performed exponential amplification. Before the first-round PCR products went through the second amplification round, exonuclease was used to remove the nested primers. Sequencing of the amplicons was performed on the 454 platform, which allows millions of DNA fragments to be sequenced rapidly without cloning bias. A read was counted as effective if the read could be mapped to both V and J germline segments. The original pipeline was this. Reads were assigned to germline V, D and J segments with IRmap, which uses pyromap, a Smith-Waterman modification adapted to 454 sequencing errors. To filter D-beta assignments, cutoffs were set at the 99th percentile of the alignment scores obtained from simulated random sequences. CDR3 was defined as the amino acids lying between the conserved V-segment Y[YFLI]C motif and the J-segment [FW]GXGT motif. A compound Poisson process model, previously applied to large-scale EST data, was used to estimate repertoire diversity. A cross-contamination detection procedure was applied to argue against sample contamination as the source of shared CDR3s. The public reads were reprocessed in TCRdb via fastp at Q25 and MiXCR, keeping in-frame beta chains. Every distinct CDR3 protein forms one entry, paired with its most common genes and DNA. The authors' filters were not applied to this entry. For this sample the table gives some 16,000 distinct CDR3 sequences, of which around 62% were detected only once. The ten top clones hold 30% to 45% of the sample.

About this clonotype itself: Its antigen is not yet known. Base qualities are not recorded, but no much larger clone differs from it by a single base.

The rearrangement joined TRBV12-3 or TRBV12-4 to TRBJ2-7; 9 central bases correspond to TRBD1. The TCR sequence derives from a man between 40 and 49 years old in good health. Sequenced material: total T cells sorted from blood. The cell subset or site tag for this specimen amounts to: CD3+ T cells in general. The nucleotide sequence is given as TGTGCCAGCAGCCTTAACACAGGGGGCCAATCCTACGAGCAGTACTTC. Translation gives CASSLNTGGQSYEQYF.